What follows is one T cell receptor beta chain and its context. This receptor's antigen is unknown. Qualities for individual bases were not recorded, and no much larger clone is one base off. This specimen comes from a study of OX40 agonist ivuxolimab in advanced cancers. Study-wide context: Ivuxolimab was a fully human IgG2 agonistic monoclonal antibody targeting the costimulatory receptor OX40 (CD134). Intravenous ivuxolimab was administered to patients every 2 weeks at six dose levels: 0.01, 0.1, 0.3, 1.5, 3 and 10 mg/kg. Of the 50 to 55 patients in dose escalation, 19 had hepatocellular carcinoma, about 15 had melanoma, 9 had renal cell carcinoma and 9 had head and neck cancer. A male proportion of roughly 85% and a mean age of about 60 years, ranging from 23 to 79, were recorded for the dose-escalation cohort. Patients were allowed to have had prior anti-PD-1, anti-PD-L1 or anti-CTLA-4 therapy, and about 40% of the dose-escalation patients had been treated with checkpoint inhibitors. Partial responses occurred in three dose-escalation patients, of whom one had hepatocellular carcinoma and two had cutaneous melanoma. The point of sequencing TCRbeta in the periphery was to test whether ivuxolimab changed TCR sequence diversity and drove clonal T-cell expansion. The paper describes the monotherapy dose-escalation part (N ≈ 51 patients) of the phase I trial of ivuxolimab.

The trial excluded patients who had a history of autoimmune disease or who were on systemic immunosuppression. Peripheral blood for TCR sequencing was collected from all dose cohorts at baseline, on cycle 4 day 1, and on cycle 7 day 1. The samples were drawn from a first-in-human, open-label, multicenter phase I dose-escalation trial of ivuxolimab. Adults with locally advanced or metastatic head and neck squamous cell, hepatocellular, melanoma or renal cell carcinoma were enrolled in the trial. Before TCR sequencing, CD4+ and CD8+ T cells were separately sorted from peripheral blood. Genomic DNA was extracted from sorted cells for sequencing of the TCRbeta CDR3 region. TCRbeta CDR3 regions were sequenced using the immunoSEQ Assay. The table comes from immuneACCESS by way of TCRdb, which keeps in-frame sequences with V and J called. Part of the clones is missing from these tables; in studies checked, under half for an unresolved V gene and the rest for unknown reasons. The sample records roughly 70,000 clones, around 88% of which are singletons. The top ten hold around 0.53% of the sample.

The paper's findings and limits, for the study overall: In the 0.1-3.0 mg/kg groups, partial responders had among the lowest normalized peripheral clonal expansion, particularly in CD8+ T cells. At doses from 0.1 to 3.0 mg/kg, clonal expansion was seen in both CD4+ and CD8+ blood T cells between baseline and week 6. Low levels of normalized T-cell clonal expansion were also seen in some nonresponding patients. The antigen specificity of the peripheral T cells that underwent clonal expansion was not determined. After ivuxolimab, more expanded clones were found on average in CD8+ T cells than in CD4+ T cells.

This receptor was obtained from an adult with an advanced solid tumor such as melanoma, head and neck, liver or kidney cancer. Sequences were derived from CD4+ or CD8+ T cells sorted from blood, sampled in a trial of the OX40 agonist ivuxolimab.

The DNA sequence is TGTGCCAGTAGTATCCTTCGAGGTGAAAAACTGTTTTTT. Its amino acids are CASSILRGEKLFF. Rearrangement joined TRBV19 to TRBJ1-4, with no confident D gene call. CDR1 and CDR2 are drawn from the germline V gene (reference sequence): LNHDA, SQIVND. The CDR3, cysteine through phenylalanine, is 13 amino acids long. Of the read, only the CDR3 DNA is kept; its 39 bases are in frame from base 1. V lost 3 bases and J lost 7 bases; the stretch between them is 9 bases long.